What follows are 2 T cell receptor beta chains derived from one specimen sequenced in a study of blood T cell repertoires in COVID-19. Measured with immunoSEQ multiplex PCR; TCRdb has only the in-frame clones, and not every one. The sample yields 150,000 to 200,000 clones, over 75% seen once. Sequencing was performed on peripheral blood. These TCRs come from a man in his fifties or sixties with active or convalescent COVID-19.

This clone has just a few counts. J is TRBJ2-3 and V is TRBV3-1 (or the pseudogene TRBV3-2), with TRBD2 identical over 9 bases. Losses at the gene ends were 2 bases for V and 6 bases for J; bases not matched to a gene: 9. The CDR3 contains 16 residues. Germline V gene sequence: CDR1 LGHDT, CDR2 YNNKEL (reference sequence). The CDR3 reads CASSQTSGPTGDTQYF. CDR3 in DNA: TGTGCCAGCAGCCAAACTAGCGGGCCCACGGGGGATACGCAGTATTTT.

This clone showed up just once. The CDR3 loop is CASSLLGTYGYTF. CDR3 nucleotides: TGTGCCAGCAGTTTGTTGGGGACATATGGCTACACCTTC. The chain joins TRBV27 to TRBJ1-2, with D perhaps matching TRBD1 (6 bases). Trimming cost V 3 bases and J 5 bases, with 10 bases left between them. The CDR3 covers 13 residues. The germline CDR1 and CDR2 sequences are MNHEY and SMNVEV (reference sequence).